This section outlines one T cell receptor (beta chain) sequence together with its context. The data are from a study of cytomegalovirus exposure and HLA in healthy donors. Deletions cut 1 base from V and 8 bases from J, with 6 bases between. The CDR3 has 12 amino acids. Germline CDR1 is SGHVS and CDR2 is FQNEAQ. TCRdb keeps only in-frame clones here, not all; method: immunoSEQ multiplex PCR. The profile shows about 160,000 clones, less than 90% of them singletons. The sequence was collected from a woman between 25 and 40 years old in good health and CMV-seronegative. Sequencing input: PBMCs. This rearrangement joins TRBV7-8 to TRBJ1-3, with D maybe TRBD1 (6 bases). In DNA form, the CDR3 reads TGTGCCAGCAGCTTAGGGACAGACACCATATATTTT. Amino acids: CASSLGTDTIYF.